The rows below give T cell receptor beta chains drawn from one sample of a study of cytomegalovirus exposure and HLA in healthy donors. The repertoire was sequenced with immunoSEQ multiplex PCR; TCRdb's copy has only in-frame clones and lacks some. This repertoire includes some 41,000 clones. Sequencing was done on a sample of PBMCs. Source of these receptors: a male donor in good health and CMV-seronegative. The CDR3 runs from the conserved cysteine through the conserved F or W. D genes are given only for firm matches.

D	length	J	V	DNA	CDR3
-	19	TRBJ2-6	TRBV12-5	TGTGCTAGTGGTTTGGTAGTTGGCAGGGGATCCTCTGGGGCCAACGTCCTGACTTTC	CASGLVVGRGSSGANVLTF
-	15	TRBJ1-4	TRBV5-1	TGCGCCAGCAGCTTGGCCAGAGGGAGTAATGAAAAACTGTTTTTT	CASSLARGSNEKLFF
TRBD1	15	TRBJ2-1	TRBV5-1	TGCGCCAGCAGCTCCCCCGGGACAGGGGCCAATGAGCAGTTCTTC	CASSSPGTGANEQFF
-	11	TRBJ1-4	TRBV2	TGTGCCAGCAACGGTGATGAAAAACTGTTTTTT	CASNGDEKLFF
TRBD2	15	TRBJ2-1	TRBV19	TGTGCCAGTACCGCACCGGGGGGACCCTACAATGAGCAGTTCTTC	CASTAPGGPYNEQFF
-	13	TRBJ1-1	TRBV5-1	TGCGCCAGCAGCTTTGGGCCGAACACTGAAGCTTTCTTT	CASSFGPNTEAFF
TRBD2	15	TRBJ2-1	TRBV6-6	TGTGCCAGCAGTTTGCCTAGCGGGGCCTACAATGAGCAGTTCTTC	CASSLPSGAYNEQFF
-	14	TRBJ1-1	TRBV9	TGTGCCAGCAGCGTAGCTTCAAGGGGTACTGAAGCTTTCTTT	CASSVASRGTEAFF
TRBD1	15	TRBJ2-7	TRBV6-1	TGTGCCAGCAGGGATCCGACAGGGGGAGCCTACGAGCAGTACTTC	CASRDPTGGAYEQYF
-	13	TRBJ1-1	TRBV4-1	TGCGCCAGCAGCCAGGAAACTACAGGTGAAGCTTTCTTT	CASSQETTGEAFF
-	13	TRBJ1-1	TRBV4-1	TGCGCCAGCAGCCAAGGGGAGATCACTGAAGCTTTCTTT	CASSQGEITEAFF
TRBD1	13	TRBJ2-7	TRBV7-2	TGTGCCAGCACCTCGGACAGGGCCTACGAGCAGTACTTC	CASTSDRAYEQYF
-	15	TRBJ2-7	TRBV9	TGTGCCAGCAGCGTAGCGTTATCGTCCGTCTACGAGCAGTACTTC	CASSVALSSVYEQYF
-	14	TRBJ2-3	TRBV19	TGTGCCAGTAGCTGGATCTCGACAGCAGATACGCAGTATTTT	CASSWISTADTQYF
-	15	TRBJ2-7	TRBV5-4	TGTGCCAGCAGCTTGCAGGGGCTTTCCACCTACGAGCAGTACTTC	CASSLQGLSTYEQYF
-	15	TRBJ1-1	TRBV11-2	TGTGCCAGCAGTCGATCAGGGGAGGGGGACACTGAAGCTTTCTTT	CASSRSGEGDTEAFF
-	12	TRBJ1-2	TRBV28	TGTGCCAGCAGTGTCCCAGGGCGCGGCTACACCTTC	CASSVPGRGYTF
TRBD1	14	TRBJ1-1	TRBV2	TGTGCCAGCAGTAACACAGGGGGCTACACTGAAGCTTTCTTT	CASSNTGGYTEAFF
-	14	TRBJ1-2	TRBV4-1	TGCGCCAGCAGCCAAGAGGCCACAGGGTTAGGCTACACCTTC	CASSQEATGLGYTF
TRBD2	16	TRBJ2-7	TRBV18	TGTGCCAGCTCCCTTGGGCGGGGGTCGATTTCGTACGAGCAGTACTTC	CASSLGRGSISYEQYF
-	14	TRBJ1-5	TRBV7-2	TGTGCCAGCAGCTTATCCGGGGGTAATCAGCCCCAGCATTTT	CASSLSGGNQPQHF
-	12	TRBJ1-2	TRBV5-1	TGCGCCAGCAGCTTGGTGGGGAGGGTCTACACCTTC	CASSLVGRVYTF
TRBD2	17	TRBJ2-1	TRBV4-2	TGTGCCAGCAGCCAAGGGAGTAGCGGGAGCTCCTACAATGAGCAGTTCTTC	CASSQGSSGSSYNEQFF
TRBD1	14	TRBJ1-2	TRBV6-5	TGTGCCAGCAGTTACGAAGGGACAGGGAGCGGCTACACCTTC	CASSYEGTGSGYTF
-	16	TRBJ1-1	TRBV6-6	TGTGCCAGCAGTTATGGTCCGGGAGGGAAGAACACTGAAGCTTTCTTT	CASSYGPGGKNTEAFF
-	14	TRBJ1-5	TRBV2	TGTGCCAGCAATGACAGGCATAGCAATCAGCCCCAGCATTTT	CASNDRHSNQPQHF
-	14	TRBJ2-7	TRBV19	TGTGCCAGTAGTCAGTTAGCCAGCTCCTACGAGCAGTACTTC	CASSQLASSYEQYF
-	12	TRBJ1-1	TRBV29-1	TGCAGCGTTGAAAGGGGATACACTGAAGCTTTCTTT	CSVERGYTEAFF
TRBD1	16	TRBJ1-3	TRBV5-6	TGTGCCAGCAGCCGGACAGGTTCATTCTCTGGAAACACCATATATTTT	CASSRTGSFSGNTIYF
TRBD1	14	TRBJ1-2	TRBV7-9	TGTGCCAGCAGCTTCCCGGGACAGGGGACTCTATACACCTTC	CASSFPGQGTLYTF
-	13	TRBJ1-5	TRBV18	TGTGCCAGCTCACCAATGCGTCAGGGACCCCAGCATTTT	CASSPMRQGPQHF
-	16	TRBJ2-2	TRBV18	TGTGCCAGCTCACCACCTAAAGCGGGTCTTACCGGGGAGCTGTTTTTT	CASSPPKAGLTGELFF
-	15	TRBJ2-2	TRBV27	TGTGCCAGCAGTGTAACTATGTGGAACACCGGGGAGCTGTTTTTT	CASSVTMWNTGELFF
-	14	TRBJ1-1	TRBV9	TGTGCCAGCAGCGTAGGAAGGGGGAACACTGAAGCTTTCTTT	CASSVGRGNTEAFF
TRBD2	16	TRBJ2-5	TRBV7-2	TGTGCCAGCAGCCTCACAGTGATAGCGGGTCAAGAGACCCAGTACTTC	CASSLTVIAGQETQYF